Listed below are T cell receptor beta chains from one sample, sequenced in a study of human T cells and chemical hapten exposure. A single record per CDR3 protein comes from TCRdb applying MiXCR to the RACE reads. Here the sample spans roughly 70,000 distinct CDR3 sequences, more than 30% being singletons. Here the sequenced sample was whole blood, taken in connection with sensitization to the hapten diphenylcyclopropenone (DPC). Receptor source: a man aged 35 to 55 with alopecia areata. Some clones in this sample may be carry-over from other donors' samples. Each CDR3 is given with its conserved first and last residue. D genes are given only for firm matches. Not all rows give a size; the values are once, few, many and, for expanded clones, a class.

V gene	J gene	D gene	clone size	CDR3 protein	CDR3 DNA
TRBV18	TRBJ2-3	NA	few	CASSPPQTDTQYF	TGTGCCAGCTCACCACCCCAGACAGATACGCAGTATTTT
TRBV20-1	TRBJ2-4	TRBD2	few	CSAFSGNEAKNIQYF	TGCAGTGCTTTTAGCGGGAATGAAGCCAAAAACATTCAGTACTTC
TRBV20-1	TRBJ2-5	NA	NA	CSAEEGGGETQYF	TGCAGTGCGGAGGAGGGAGGAGGAGAGACCCAGTACTTC
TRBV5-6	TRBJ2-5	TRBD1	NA	CTSSLRIGTGGTETQYF	TGTACCAGCAGCTTGCGGATCGGGACAGGGGGCACCGAGACCCAGTACTTC
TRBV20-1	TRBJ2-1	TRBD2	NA	CSASPTTSGSGNEQFF	TGCAGTGCTAGCCCGACCACTAGCGGGAGTGGCAATGAGCAGTTCTTC
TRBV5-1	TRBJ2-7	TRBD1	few	CASRDSLYEQYF	TGCGCCAGCCGGGACAGCCTCTACGAGCAGTACTTC
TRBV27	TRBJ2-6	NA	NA	CASTSGFGGFGSGANVLTF	TGTGCCAGCACCAGTGGGTTCGGGGGCTTTGGCTCTGGGGCCAACGTCCTGACTTTC
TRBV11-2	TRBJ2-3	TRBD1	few	CASSLADRGLTDTQYF	TGTGCCAGCAGCTTAGCAGACAGGGGATTGACAGATACGCAGTATTTT
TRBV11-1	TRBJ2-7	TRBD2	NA	CASNPGTRSGEQYF	TGTGCCAGCAACCCCGGGACTAGAAGCGGCGAGCAGTACTTC
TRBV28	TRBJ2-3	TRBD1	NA	CASSSNRGTWVDTQYF	TGTGCCAGCAGTTCCAACAGGGGCACCTGGGTAGATACGCAGTATTTT
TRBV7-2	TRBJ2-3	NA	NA	CASSLVWGTTDTQYF	TGTGCCAGCAGCTTAGTGTGGGGGACGACAGATACGCAGTATTTT
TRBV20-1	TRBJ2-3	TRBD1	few	CSAHTTGGRADTQYF	TGCAGTGCGCACACGACAGGGGGGAGGGCAGATACGCAGTATTTT
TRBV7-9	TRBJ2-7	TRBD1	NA	CASSPDRGFVGQYF	TGTGCCAGCAGCCCCGACAGGGGGTTCGTAGGGCAGTACTTC
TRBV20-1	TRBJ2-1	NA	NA	CSAWKVSEQFF	TGCAGTGCCTGGAAGGTCAGTGAGCAGTTCTTC
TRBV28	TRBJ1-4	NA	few	CASRARGIYEKLFF	TGTGCCAGCAGGGCCCGGGGCATCTATGAAAAACTGTTTTTT
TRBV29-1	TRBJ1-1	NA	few	CSVADSRFEAFF	TGCAGCGTAGCAGACAGTAGGTTTGAAGCTTTCTTT
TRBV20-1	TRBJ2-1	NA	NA	CSARGTPGSYNEQFF	TGCAGTGCTAGAGGGACCCCTGGCTCCTACAATGAGCAGTTCTTC